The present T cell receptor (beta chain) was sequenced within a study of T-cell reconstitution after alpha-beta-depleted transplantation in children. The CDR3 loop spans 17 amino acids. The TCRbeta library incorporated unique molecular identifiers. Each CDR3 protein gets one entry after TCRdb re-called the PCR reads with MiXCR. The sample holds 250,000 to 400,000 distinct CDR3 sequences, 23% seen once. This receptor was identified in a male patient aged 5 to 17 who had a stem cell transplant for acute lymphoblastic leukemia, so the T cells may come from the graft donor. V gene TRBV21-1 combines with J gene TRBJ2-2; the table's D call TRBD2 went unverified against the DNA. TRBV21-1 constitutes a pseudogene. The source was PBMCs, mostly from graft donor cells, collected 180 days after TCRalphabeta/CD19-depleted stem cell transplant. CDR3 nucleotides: TGTGCCAGCAGCAAAGGGGAGGGCCCCGGGAGGACCGGGGAGCTGTTTTTT. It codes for CASSKGEGPGRTGELFF.